The TCR beta chain under discussion was sequenced for a study of blood T cell repertoires in COVID-19. In the source study's methods: Amplifying reference gene primers gave estimates of nucleated cell counts. Sequencing used immunoSEQ multiplex PCR; TCRdb keeps in-frame clones, though not all of them. Clone size and V and J calls were adopted from that table, with D and trimming inferred from the DNA. This sample has about 130,000 clones, with roughly 79% found just once. The V and J ends lost 5 bases and 3 bases, in that order; junction bases with no gene match: 7. This CDR3 comprises 14 residues. Germline V gene data show CDR1 as SGHVS and CDR2 as FNYEAQ.

Material: peripheral blood. The rearrangement uses TRBV7-6 and TRBJ2-7; TRBD1 matches 7 bases. The receptor comes from a human donor in a cohort sampled during active COVID-19. The CDR3 region is CASSPDRFSYEQYF. The CDR3 region has the DNA TGTGCCAGCAGCCCGGACAGGTTTAGCTACGAGCAGTACTTC.